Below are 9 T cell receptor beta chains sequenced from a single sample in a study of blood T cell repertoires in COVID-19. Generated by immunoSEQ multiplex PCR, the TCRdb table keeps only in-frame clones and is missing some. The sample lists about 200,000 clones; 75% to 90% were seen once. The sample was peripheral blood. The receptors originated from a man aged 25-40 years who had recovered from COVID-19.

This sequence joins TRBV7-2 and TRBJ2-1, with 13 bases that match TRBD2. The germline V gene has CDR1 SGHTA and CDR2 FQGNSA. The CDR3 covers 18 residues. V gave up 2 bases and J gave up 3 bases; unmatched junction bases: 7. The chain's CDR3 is CASSLRGTSGVGYNEQFF. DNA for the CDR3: TGTGCCAGCAGCTTAAGAGGGACTAGCGGGGTTGGCTACAATGAGCAGTTCTTC. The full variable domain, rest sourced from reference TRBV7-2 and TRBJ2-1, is GAGVSQSPSNKVTEKGKDVELRCDPISGHTALYWYRQSLGQGLEFLIYFQGNSAPDKSGLPSDRFSAERTGGSVSTLTIQRTQQEDSAVYLCASSLRGTSGVGYNEQFFGPGTRLTVL.

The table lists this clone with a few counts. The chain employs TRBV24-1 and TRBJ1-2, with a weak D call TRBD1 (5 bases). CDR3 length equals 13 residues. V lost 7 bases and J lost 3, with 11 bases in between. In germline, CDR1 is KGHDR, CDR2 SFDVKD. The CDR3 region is CATSDSAYYGYTF. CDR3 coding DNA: TGTGCCACCAGCGACAGTGCCTACTATGGCTACACCTTC.

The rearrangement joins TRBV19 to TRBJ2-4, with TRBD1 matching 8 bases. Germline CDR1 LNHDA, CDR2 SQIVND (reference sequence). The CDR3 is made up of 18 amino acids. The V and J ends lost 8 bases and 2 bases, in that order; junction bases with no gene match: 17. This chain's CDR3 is CASLGLLTGDLTKNIQYF. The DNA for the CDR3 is TGTGCCAGTCTCGGACTCCTGACAGGGGATCTTACCAAAAACATTCAGTACTTC. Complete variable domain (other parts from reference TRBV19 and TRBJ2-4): DGGITQSPKYLFRKEGQNVTLSCEQNLNHDAMYWYRQDPGQGLRLIYYSQIVNDFQKGDIAEGYSVSREKKESFPLTVTSAQKNPTAFYLCASLGLLTGDLTKNIQYFGAGTRLSVL.

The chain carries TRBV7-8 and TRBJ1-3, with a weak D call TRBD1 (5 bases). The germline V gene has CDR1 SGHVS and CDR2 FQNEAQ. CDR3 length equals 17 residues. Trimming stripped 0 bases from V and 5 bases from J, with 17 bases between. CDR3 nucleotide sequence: TGTGCCAGCAGCTTAGCGGGTCAAGGGGTTCGAAGAAACACCATATATTTT. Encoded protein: CASSLAGQGVRRNTIYF.

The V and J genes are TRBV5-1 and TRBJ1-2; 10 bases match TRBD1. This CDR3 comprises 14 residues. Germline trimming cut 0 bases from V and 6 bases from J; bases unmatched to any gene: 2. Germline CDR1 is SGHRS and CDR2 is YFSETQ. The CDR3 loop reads CASSLAGTGDGYTF. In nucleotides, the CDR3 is TGCGCCAGCAGCTTGGCCGGGACAGGGGATGGCTACACCTTC.

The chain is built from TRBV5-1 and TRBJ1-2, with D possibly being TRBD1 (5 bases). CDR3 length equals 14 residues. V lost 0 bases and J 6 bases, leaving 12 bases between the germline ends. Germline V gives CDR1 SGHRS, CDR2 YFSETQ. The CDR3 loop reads CASSLEARGNGYTF. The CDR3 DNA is TGCGCCAGCAGCTTGGAAGCTAGGGGTAATGGCTACACCTTC.

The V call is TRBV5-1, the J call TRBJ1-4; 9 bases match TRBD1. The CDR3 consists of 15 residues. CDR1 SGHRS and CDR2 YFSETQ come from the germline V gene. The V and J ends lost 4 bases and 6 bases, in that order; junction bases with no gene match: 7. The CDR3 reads CASSRRGDRDEKLFF. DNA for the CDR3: TGCGCCAGCAGCCGGAGGGGGGACAGGGATGAAAAACTGTTTTTT. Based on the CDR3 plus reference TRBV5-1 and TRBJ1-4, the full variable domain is KAGVTQTPRYLIKTRGQQVTLSCSPISGHRSVSWYQQTPGQGLQFLFEYFSETQRNKGNFPGRFSGRQFSNSRSEMNVSTLELGDSALYLCASSRRGDRDEKLFFGSGTQLSVL.

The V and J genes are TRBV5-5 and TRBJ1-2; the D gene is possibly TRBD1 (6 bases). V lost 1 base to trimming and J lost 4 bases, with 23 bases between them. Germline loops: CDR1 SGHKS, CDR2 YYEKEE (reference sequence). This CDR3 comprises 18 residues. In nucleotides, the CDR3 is TGTGCCAGCAGCTTGTGGCCCCAACTAGGCAGGGGTCTCTATGGCTACACCTTC. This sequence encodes CASSLWPQLGRGLYGYTF.

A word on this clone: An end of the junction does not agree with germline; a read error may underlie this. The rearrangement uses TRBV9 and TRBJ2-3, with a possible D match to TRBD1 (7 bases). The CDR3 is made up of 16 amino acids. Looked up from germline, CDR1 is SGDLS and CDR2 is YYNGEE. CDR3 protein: CASGVAAGQTQDTQYF. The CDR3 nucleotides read TGTGCCAGCGGCGTCGCCGCGGGACAGACCCAGGATACGCAGTATTTT. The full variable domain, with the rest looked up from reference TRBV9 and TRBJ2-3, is DSGVTQTPKHLITATGQRVTLRCSPRSGDLSVYWYQQSLDQGLQFLIQYYNGEERAKGNILERFSAQQFPDLHSELNLSSLELGDSALYFCASGVAAGQTQDTQYFGPGTRLTVL.